These 30 T cell receptor beta chains were all obtained from the same sample, sequenced in a study of OX40 agonist ivuxolimab in advanced cancers. TCRdb keeps only in-frame clones here, not all; method: immunoSEQ multiplex PCR. The table lists fewer than 100,000 clones, roughly 83% of them singletons. The material sequenced was CD4+ or CD8+ T cells sorted from blood, taken in a trial of the OX40 agonist ivuxolimab. Receptors originate from an adult with an advanced solid tumor such as melanoma, head and neck, liver or kidney cancer.

The V call is TRBV29-1, the J call TRBJ2-5; a weak D match, TRBD1 (6 bases). Trimming shortened V by 2 bases and J by 3 bases, and 13 bases separated the two germline ends. Germline CDR1 and CDR2: SQVTM and ANQGSEA. The CDR3 sequence is 14 residues long. The CDR3 nucleotides read TGCAGCGTTGAAAAGGCAGGGGTGGAAGAGACCCAGTACTTC. Protein: CSVEKAGVEETQYF.

The chain recombines TRBV28 with TRBJ1-2; the D gene is possibly TRBD1 (5 bases). The CDR3 sequence is 15 residues long. Between the trimmed V and J ends, which lost 8 bases and 4 bases, there was a span of 20 bases. Germline CDR1 and CDR2: MDHEN and SYDVKM. CDR3 nucleotides: TGTGCCAGCCTACTGACCGGGACGGGTAGCTATGGCTACACCTTC. Translated: CASLLTGTGSYGYTF.

The V call is TRBV4-2, the J call TRBJ2-1, with a possible D match to TRBD2 (5 bases). The CDR3 is 13 amino acids. Between the trimmed V and J ends, which lost 8 bases and 7 bases, there was a span of 15 bases. Germline lookup yields CDR1 LGHNA and CDR2 YNFKEQ. The CDR3 reads CASGADLANEQFF. CDR3 nucleotides: TGTGCCAGCGGAGCCGACCTAGCTAATGAGCAGTTCTTC.

This clone turned up a few times. This chain links TRBV27 with TRBJ1-2, with a possible D match to TRBD1 (6 bases). CDR1 is MNHEY, CDR2 SMNVEV, per germline (reference sequence). V was clipped by 4 bases and J by 8 bases, with 23 bases between them. CDR3 length: 16 residues. The CDR3 here is CASSSEGQRLSRGYTF. The CDR3 coding sequence is TGTGCCAGCAGTTCCGAAGGACAGCGACTATCTAGGGGCTACACCTTC.

The rearrangement joins TRBV5-1 to TRBJ1-4; 8 bases map to TRBD1. This CDR3 spans 18 amino acids. The germline CDR1 and CDR2 sequences are SGHRS and YFSETQ. With 4 bases clipped from V and 1 base from J, the junction kept 12 bases outside the gene matches. The CDR3 here is CASSLNRGRQRTNEKLFF. The DNA of the CDR3 is TGCGCCAGCAGCCTCAACAGGGGGAGACAGAGAACTAATGAAAAACTGTTTTTT.

The chain links TRBV29-1 to TRBJ1-6; TRBD1 matches 8 bases. Germline-derived CDR1 and CDR2 are SQVTM and ANQGSEA. With V trimmed by 4 bases and J by 7 bases, 3 bases remained unmatched. This CDR3 is built from 13 residues. The CDR3 loop reads CSVADRGNSPLHF. CDR3 bases: TGCAGCGTTGCCGACAGGGGAAATTCACCCCTCCACTTT.

The chain uses TRBV4-1 and TRBJ1-3; the D gene is possibly TRBD1 (6 bases). Germline loops: CDR1 MGHRA, CDR2 YSYEKL. The CDR3 is 18 residues long. Deletions cut 2 bases from V and 0 bases from J, with 17 bases between. The CDR3 DNA sequence: TGCGCCAGCAGCCAACTCATCGGACAGTCTAGCTCTGGAAACACCATATATTTT. It specifies CASSQLIGQSSSGNTIYF.

This chain uses TRBV18 with TRBJ2-5; D ambiguous. Germline CDR1 and CDR2: KGHSH and LQKENI. Trimming removed 3 bases at V and 3 bases at J, with 20 bases between. This CDR3 region has 17 residues. Here the CDR3 DNA reads TGTGCCAGCTCACCTACTTCGAACGGAAGGACGAAAGAGACCCAGTACTTC. Its translation is CASSPTSNGRTKETQYF.

This clone has more than one count but fewer than ten. J is TRBJ2-3 and V is TRBV4-2; 11 bases line up with TRBD2. V shed 5 bases, J shed 3 bases, and the junction held 10 bases outside the gene matches. CDR1 LGHNA and CDR2 YNFKEQ come from the germline V gene. This CDR3 has 17 residues. In nucleotides, the CDR3 is TGTGCCAGCAGCACAGCTTTAGCGGGAGGGGTGACAGATACGCAGTATTTT. This sequence encodes CASSTALAGGVTDTQYF.

The rearrangement links TRBV4-3 to TRBJ2-1, with D possibly TRBD2 on 6 matching bases. Germline V CDR1 and CDR2: LGHNA, YSLEER. The CDR3 sequence is 19 residues long. V gave up 0 bases and J gave up 9 bases, with 27 bases separating them. DNA for the CDR3: TGCGCCAGCAGCCAAGAAGGTCAGCACCCGAGACTAGAGAAGAGTGAGCAGTTCTTC. The encoded protein is CASSQEGQHPRLEKSEQFF.

The V gene is TRBV16, the J gene TRBJ1-2; D perhaps matches TRBD1 (6 bases). V was cut by 2 bases and J by 4 bases, with 17 bases left in between. CDR1 is KGHSY, CDR2 FQNENV, per germline. CDR3 size: 16 residues. CDR3 nucleotide sequence: TGTGCCAGCAGCCAAAGCGGGCGGGGGCCGGGCTATGGCTACACCTTC. This encodes CASSQSGRGPGYGYTF.

In this sample, this clone turned up a few times. The rearrangement uses TRBV6-6 and TRBJ2-7, with 9 bases fitting TRBD1. The J segment lost 3 bases and the V segment lost 3 bases, leaving 9 bases of the junction unmatched. Germline values: CDR1 MNHNY, CDR2 SVGAGI (reference sequence). The CDR3 has 16 residues. The CDR3 bases are TGTGCCAGCAGTTATGACAGGACAGGGGAGTTCTACGAGCAGTACTTC. Amino acids: CASSYDRTGEFYEQYF.

The V and J genes are TRBV18 and TRBJ2-7; no clear D gene. Germline V CDR1 and CDR2: KGHSH, LQKENI. The V end was cut by 3 bases, the J end by 6 bases, with 9 bases between. The CDR3 has 12 amino acids. The chain's CDR3 is CASSPSGGEQYF. The DNA for the CDR3 is TGTGCCAGCTCACCCTCGGGTGGCGAGCAGTACTTC.

This clone was found a few times. The rearrangement uses TRBV5-6 and TRBJ1-5; a weak D match, TRBD1 (5 bases). Germline V gives CDR1 SGHDT, CDR2 YYEEEE. V dropped 0 bases and J dropped 1 base, with 5 bases sitting between them. The CDR3 is 14 residues long. The CDR3 protein is CASSLAGSNQPQHF. The CDR3 DNA sequence: TGTGCCAGCAGCTTGGCAGGGAGCAATCAGCCCCAGCATTTT.

The gene calls are TRBV5-6 and TRBJ2-7; D gene unclear. The CDR3 is made up of 14 amino acids. The germline CDR1 and CDR2 sequences are SGHDT and YYEEEE. V was pared by 3 bases and J by 0 bases, with 10 bases between. The CDR3 DNA is TGTGCCAGCAGCTCTCGTGTCAACTCCTACGAGCAGTACTTC. This encodes CASSSRVNSYEQYF.

The rearrangement joins TRBV2 to TRBJ1-2; D perhaps matches TRBD1 (6 bases). The germline V gene encodes CDR1 SNHLY and CDR2 FYNNEI. CDR3 length: 15 amino acids. V was pared by 2 bases and J by 8 bases, with 18 bases between. The CDR3 DNA is TGTGCCAGCAGTGAAAGCGGGGCCCCAGGGGCCGGCTACACCTTC. Its protein is CASSESGAPGAGYTF.

This chain links TRBV29-1 with TRBJ1-2, with 9 bases lining up with TRBD1. The CDR3 loop spans 12 amino acids. Germline CDR1 reads SQVTM; CDR2 reads ANQGSEA. V gave up 4 bases and J gave up 4 bases; unmatched junction bases: 1. CDR3 in amino acids: CSVATGGYGYTF. Written as DNA, the CDR3 is TGCAGCGTTGCGACAGGGGGCTATGGCTACACCTTC.

The chain recombines TRBV9 with TRBJ2-1, with 8 positions matching TRBD2. The germline V gene has CDR1 SGDLS and CDR2 YYNGEE. Trimming removed 4 bases from V and 1 base from J; junction bases left unmatched: 7. The CDR3 is made up of 16 amino acids. The chain's CDR3 is CASSPPPSGSYNEQFF. The CDR3 DNA follows: TGTGCCAGCAGCCCCCCCCCTAGCGGGTCCTACAATGAGCAGTTCTTC.

A single count supports this clone. The chain links TRBV28 to TRBJ2-5, with 7 bases aligning to TRBD1. The germline V gene has CDR1 MDHEN and CDR2 SYDVKM. Trimming took 6 bases from V and 2 from J; bases not matched to a gene: 15. The CDR3 consists of 17 residues. CDR3: CASSLPLTGTVQETQYF. Here the CDR3 DNA reads TGTGCCAGCAGCCTACCCCTGACAGGGACGGTACAAGAGACCCAGTACTTC.

The chain uses TRBV18 and TRBJ1-2; the D gene is possibly TRBD1 (5 bases). Germline CDR1 KGHSH, CDR2 LQKENI. This CDR3 is 16 amino acids long. V lost 3 bases and J lost 3, with 17 bases in between. The CDR3 DNA reads TGTGCCAGCTCACCGATGGCGGACAAGAACTACTATGGCTACACCTTC. It specifies CASSPMADKNYYGYTF.

V is TRBV2 and J is TRBJ2-2; perhaps TRBD2 as D (6 bases). Germline lookup yields CDR1 SNHLY and CDR2 FYNNEI. The V gene lost 8 bases and the J gene lost 4 bases, with 11 bases spanning the gap. CDR3 length: 13 residues. CDR3 sequence reads: CASQMGGTGELFF. CDR3 DNA sequence: TGTGCCAGCCAAATGGGGGGCACCGGGGAGCTGTTTTTT.

This sequence joins TRBV10-3 and TRBJ2-3, with 8 bases matching TRBD2. V lost 10 bases to trimming and J lost 8 bases; unmatched junction nucleotides: 20. Germline V lookup: CDR1 ENHRY, CDR2 SYGVKD. The CDR3 totals 16 residues. CDR3 in DNA: TGTGCCACGCCGCCCGACGGAAGCGGGAGCCGGGGTACGCAGTATTTT. Translated, it gives CATPPDGSGSRGTQYF.

This clone was picked up a small number of times. This sequence joins TRBV19 and TRBJ1-6; TRBD1 matches at 9 bases. Germline loops: CDR1 LNHDA, CDR2 SQIVND (reference sequence). There are 15 residues in the CDR3. The junction had 5 bases not matched to a gene; V was cut back by 4 bases and J by 7 bases. CDR3 coding DNA: TGTGCCAGTAGTACCCTCGGGACAGGGAATTCACCCCTCCACTTT. Its protein is CASSTLGTGNSPLHF.

This chain connects TRBV27 to TRBJ2-7, with TRBD2 matching 12 bases. CDR1 MNHEY and CDR2 SMNVEV come from the germline V gene (reference sequence). CDR3 length: 16 amino acids. The J segment lost 2 bases and the V segment lost 2 bases, leaving 4 bases of the junction unmatched. The CDR3 coding sequence is TGTGCCAGCAGTTTACGGAGACTAGCGGGGGCCTACGAGCAGTACTTC. Its translation is CASSLRRLAGAYEQYF.

The CDR3 DNA is TGTGCCAGCTCGGTCGGGATGGGGGAGACCCAGTACTTC. Residues: CASSVGMGETQYF. J is TRBJ2-5 and V is TRBV25-1, with TRBD2 as a possible D gene (5 bases). This CDR3 region has 13 residues. Between the trimmed V and J ends, which lost 8 bases and 5 bases, there was a span of 15 bases. Germline V gene sequence: CDR1 MGHDK, CDR2 SYGVNS.

The chain links TRBV28 to TRBJ2-3, with no clear D. The V and J ends lost 6 bases and 7 bases respectively, with 23 bases between them. Germline CDR1 and CDR2: MDHEN and SYDVKM. The CDR3 covers 16 residues. This CDR3 is CASSLTRWSNSNTQYF. In DNA, the CDR3 is TGTGCCAGCAGCCTAACCCGATGGAGTAATAGTAATACGCAGTATTTT.

V gene TRBV21-1 combines with J gene TRBJ2-7; TRBD1, as called in the table, went unchecked against the DNA. TRBV21-1 is listed as a pseudogene. The CDR3 is made up of 14 amino acids. CDR3 nucleotide sequence: TGTGCCAGCAGCGGCCGGGACAGAGCCTACGAGCAGTACTTC. Protein sequence: CASSGRDRAYEQYF.

V is TRBV4-1 and J is TRBJ2-5; D could derive from TRBD1 or TRBD2 (5 bases each). The CDR3 has 13 residues. Per germline, CDR1 MGHRA and CDR2 YSYEKL. V lost 5 bases and J 9 bases, leaving 16 bases between the germline ends. This chain's CDR3 is CASSIGTAAAQYF. The CDR3 DNA is TGCGCCAGCAGCATAGGGACCGCTGCGGCCCAGTACTTC.

V usage is TRBV2 and J usage is TRBJ1-5; no firm D call. Germline lookup yields CDR1 SNHLY and CDR2 FYNNEI. The CDR3 covers 14 residues. Trimming cost V 5 bases and J 4 bases, with 12 bases left between them. CDR3 in amino acids: CASSFRRGNQPQHF. CDR3 bases: TGTGCCAGCAGTTTCAGGCGGGGAAATCAGCCCCAGCATTTT.

The V and J genes are TRBV27 and TRBJ2-1; TRBD2 is a possible D gene (6 bases). Looked up from germline, CDR1 is MNHEY and CDR2 is SMNVEV (reference sequence). CDR3 length: 16 residues. Between the trimmed V and J ends, which lost 5 bases and 2 bases, there was a span of 16 bases. The CDR3 DNA reads TGTGCCAGCAGTCCCCCCGGGAGAGCGGCCTACAATGAGCAGTTCTTC. It encodes CASSPPGRAAYNEQFF.